Presented here are 22 T cell receptor beta chains from one specimen sequenced in a study of siplizumab effects on memory and regulatory T cells (dated by TCRdb to 2018 to 2020). Library creation used the immunoSEQ multiplex PCR assay. As stored in TCRdb, this immuneACCESS dataset retains in-frame rearrangements with V and J assigned. A fraction of the clones does not appear; measured against another copy, unresolved V genes explain less than half of the discrepancy, and the remainder lacks a known reason. Present in this sample are roughly 92,000 clones, 90% to 95% of which were seen just once. Of the sample, 1.3% is held by the ten largest clones. The source material was non-Treg CD4+ T cells sorted from blood. Per the publication, the cell subset or site label means: FACS-sorted unstimulated CD4+ non-regulatory T cells. The receptors shown here come from a human donor in good health.

The V gene is TRBV2, the J gene TRBJ1-2; D is ambiguous. The ends were cut back, 5 bases at V and 3 bases at J, with 16 bases in the middle. This CDR3 is built from 15 residues. CDR1 and CDR2 (germline): SNHLY, FYNNEI. The CDR3 loop reads CASSPTWVSDYGYTF. CDR3 coding DNA: TGTGCCAGCAGTCCGACATGGGTTTCGGACTATGGCTACACCTTC.

V and J are TRBV5-4 and TRBJ2-5; TRBD2 matches 7 bases. The V and J ends lost 3 bases and 2 bases, in that order; junction bases with no gene match: 7. CDR3 length: 15 residues. CDR1 is SGHNT, CDR2 YYREEE, per germline (reference sequence). The CDR3: CASSWGGTKQETQYF. CDR3 DNA: TGTGCCAGCAGCTGGGGGGGGACTAAGCAAGAGACCCAGTACTTC.

The chain combines TRBV5-4 with TRBJ2-4, with 7 bases aligning to TRBD2. Germline CDR1 reads SGHNT; CDR2 reads YYREEE (reference sequence). The CDR3 spans 17 residues. Trimming at V came to 4 bases and at J to 0 bases, leaving 10 bases not matched to a gene. CDR3 sequence reads: CASSQPPSGRAKNIQYF. The CDR3 bases are TGTGCCAGCAGCCAACCTCCTAGCGGTCGAGCCAAAAACATTCAGTACTTC. Using reference TRBV5-4 and TRBJ2-4 for the parts outside the CDR3, the full variable domain is ETGVTQSPTHLIKTRGQQVTLRCSSQSGHNTVSWYQQALGQGPQFIFQYYREEENGRGNFPPRFSGLQFPNYSSELNVNALELDDSALYLCASSQPPSGRAKNIQYFGAGTRLSVL.

This clone has only one observation. Here the CDR3 reads CASSPLPGLGTDTQYF. The DNA for the CDR3 is TGTGCCAGCAGCCCGCTCCCAGGGTTGGGCACAGATACGCAGTATTTT. The rearrangement links TRBV5-6 to TRBJ2-3, with a possible D match to TRBD1 (5 bases). Trimming removed 4 bases at V and 1 base at J, with 16 bases between. The germline V gene has CDR1 SGHDT and CDR2 YYEEEE. The CDR3 is 16 residues long.

The chain is built from TRBV6-1 and TRBJ2-5, with 13 bases lining up with TRBD2. The J call is uncertain, as TRBJ2-7 better fits the DNA end. The CDR3 spans 19 residues. The germline V gene encodes CDR1 MNHNS and CDR2 SASEGT. CDR3 region: CASSESATSGRQIRYEQYF. In DNA form, the CDR3 reads TGTGCCAGCAGTGAATCTGCGACTAGCGGGAGGCAAATCCGCTACGAGCAGTACTTC.

The chain is built from TRBV28 and TRBJ1-4; weak D call: TRBD1 (5 bases). The CDR3 loop spans 15 amino acids. Trimming took 4 bases from V and 0 from J, leaving 9 bases between them. Per germline, CDR1 MDHEN and CDR2 SYDVKM. CDR3 in DNA: TGTGCCAGCAGTTCTGGAGGGGCAACTAATGAAAAACTGTTTTTT. Its protein is CASSSGGATNEKLFF.

The chain links TRBV18 to TRBJ2-7; D not resolved. The CDR3 consists of 13 residues. Trimming removed 0 bases at V and 9 bases at J, with 12 bases between. CDR1 is KGHSH, CDR2 LQKENI, per germline. The CDR3 bases are TGTGCCAGCTCACCACCGGGCGGTCCTGCGCAGTACTTC. Its protein product is CASSPPGGPAQYF.

This clone was picked up one time. V and J are TRBV28 and TRBJ1-2; no clear D gene. V lost 7 bases, J lost 0 bases, and 6 bases lay in between. The CDR3 has 12 residues. Germline CDR1 is MDHEN and CDR2 is SYDVKM. As DNA, the CDR3 is TGTGCCAGCACATTCTCTAACTATGGCTACACCTTC. Residues: CASTFSNYGYTF.

This clone was seen once. The chain has TRBV5-4 and TRBJ2-3; TRBD2 aligns across 7 bases. Trimming cost V 0 bases and J 4 bases; bases outside gene matches: 11. CDR3 length: 17 residues. The germline V gene encodes CDR1 SGHNT and CDR2 YYREEE (reference sequence). The CDR3 protein is CASSLGLAFISADTQYF. In DNA form, the CDR3 reads TGTGCCAGCAGCTTGGGACTAGCTTTTATTTCCGCAGATACGCAGTATTTT.

The V call is TRBV27, the J call TRBJ2-3, with D perhaps matching TRBD1 or TRBD2 (6 bases each). Per germline, CDR1 MNHEY and CDR2 SMNVEV (reference sequence). This CDR3 spans 18 amino acids. The germline V and J ends were trimmed by 4 bases and 5 bases, with 25 bases remaining between them. The CDR3 here is CASSSQSSPGGRGDTQYF. The CDR3 region has the DNA TGTGCCAGCAGTTCCCAGTCCTCTCCCGGGGGCCGAGGAGATACGCAGTATTTT.

This chain uses TRBV28 with TRBJ1-6; a weak D match, TRBD1 (6 bases). The CDR3 runs to 15 residues. V was shortened by 5 bases and J by 9 bases, with 17 bases between the two germline ends. Germline CDR1 MDHEN, CDR2 SYDVKM. The chain's CDR3 is CASSRGQQRGSPLHF. CDR3 sequence (DNA): TGTGCCAGCAGTCGTGGACAGCAAAGGGGTTCACCCCTCCACTTT.

The chain is built from TRBV5-1 and TRBJ2-1; the match to TRBD2 covers 14 bases. V shed 6 bases, J shed 7 bases, and the junction held 12 bases outside the gene matches. Germline V gene sequence: CDR1 SGHRS, CDR2 YFSETQ. There are 17 residues in the CDR3. CDR3 sequence (DNA): TGCGCCAGCAAAATTCGACCGGGACTAGCGGGAGAAAATGAGCAGTTCTTC. Its protein is CASKIRPGLAGENEQFF. Full variable domain (outside the CDR3, taken from reference TRBV5-1 and TRBJ2-1): KAGVTQTPRYLIKTRGQQVTLSCSPISGHRSVSWYQQTPGQGLQFLFEYFSETQRNKGNFPGRFSGRQFSNSRSEMNVSTLELGDSALYLCASKIRPGLAGENEQFFGPGTRLTVL.

This clone was recorded once. The chain is built from TRBV4-1 and TRBJ1-2; D remains unclear. The V end was cut by 1 base, the J end by 10 bases, with 13 bases between. Germline CDR1 is MGHRA and CDR2 is YSYEKL. The CDR3 spans 13 residues. CDR3 DNA sequence: TGCGCCAGCAGCCAAGCCTCGGGCAGCGACTACACCTTC. Protein: CASSQASGSDYTF.

This clone is a singleton in its sample. J is TRBJ2-3 and V is TRBV5-1; TRBD1 agrees at 7 bases. The V gene end was trimmed by 4 bases and the J gene end by 2 bases; junction bases not matched to a gene: 7. The germline CDR1 and CDR2 sequences are SGHRS and YFSETQ. This CDR3 has 15 amino acids. CDR3 sequence (DNA): TGCGCCAGCAGCGGATGGGACAGATCCACAGATACGCAGTATTTT. Its translation: CASSGWDRSTDTQYF.

This clone showed up just once. V is TRBV6-1 and J is TRBJ2-2, with D tentatively TRBD2 (5 bases). CDR1 is MNHNS, CDR2 SASEGT, per germline. The V gene lost 7 bases and the J gene lost 4 bases, with 13 bases spanning the gap. The CDR3 contains 14 residues. The CDR3 sequence is CASTEAGFTGELFF. CDR3 nucleotides: TGTGCCAGCACCGAGGCGGGTTTCACCGGGGAGCTGTTTTTT.

The chain links TRBV11-3 to TRBJ2-1; 10 nucleotides match TRBD2. The germline V gene has CDR1 SGHNT and CDR2 YENEEA. CDR3 size: 18 residues. V shed 2 bases and J 7 bases; nucleotides not matched to a gene: 14. CDR3 DNA sequence: TGTGCCAGCAGCTTAAGGGGGATACTAGCGGGAAGAACGAATGAGCAGTTCTTC. Protein sequence: CASSLRGILAGRTNEQFF.

This rearrangement joins TRBV28 to TRBJ2-3; D is unclear. Looked up from germline, CDR1 is MDHEN and CDR2 is SYDVKM. V lost 2 bases, J lost 5 bases, and 5 bases lay in between. CDR3 size: 12 residues. The CDR3 DNA reads as TGTGCCAGCAGTTTACAGTTAGATACGCAGTATTTT. It yields the protein CASSLQLDTQYF.

The chain combines TRBV6-5 with TRBJ1-1; no reliable D call. CDR1 MNHEY and CDR2 SVGAGI come from the germline V gene. V was pared by 5 bases and J by 2 bases, with 9 bases between. This CDR3 is 13 amino acids long. The CDR3 DNA reads TGTGCCAGCAGTAGTTGGGTAAACACTGAAGCTTTCTTT. Translated: CASSSWVNTEAFF.

The rearrangement links TRBV9 to TRBJ1-1; D may be TRBD1 (5 bases). Germline V gene data show CDR1 as SGDLS and CDR2 as YYNGEE. V was shortened by 0 bases and J by 0 bases, with 12 bases between the two germline ends. The length of the CDR3 is 16 residues. CDR3 sequence: CASSVVTGPLNTEAFF. The CDR3 DNA reads TGTGCCAGCAGCGTAGTAACAGGCCCCCTGAACACTGAAGCTTTCTTT.

This chain links TRBV11-2 with TRBJ1-2, with TRBD1 matching 7 bases. Losses at the gene ends were 5 bases for V and 4 bases for J; bases not matched to a gene: 4. This CDR3 has 13 amino acids. Germline CDR1 SGHAT, CDR2 FQNNGV. For the CDR3, the DNA is TGTGCCAGCAGCCGGGACAGCATCTATGGCTACACCTTC. This translates into CASSRDSIYGYTF.

The V and J genes are TRBV18 and TRBJ1-2; 8 nucleotides align to TRBD1. CDR1 KGHSH and CDR2 LQKENI come from the germline V gene. The junction had 6 bases not matched to a gene; V was cut back by 5 bases and J by 4 bases. This CDR3 has 14 residues. CDR3 bases: TGTGCCAGCTCAGCACAGGGGGACGGCTATGGCTACACCTTC. Translation gives CASSAQGDGYGYTF.

The genes are TRBV30 and TRBJ1-4; 7 nucleotides line up with TRBD1. This CDR3 has 15 amino acids. J gave up 4 bases and V 4 bases, and 9 bases lay outside the gene matches. Looked up from germline, CDR1 is GTSNPN and CDR2 is SVGIG (reference sequence). The CDR3 DNA reads as TGTGCCTGGACAACGCCGGGACAGCTTAATGAAAAACTGTTTTTT. Translated, it gives CAWTTPGQLNEKLFF.